This T cell receptor beta chain originates from a study of immune aging and cytomegalovirus after organ transplant (dated by TCRdb to about 2021). Concerning the study at large: Every transplant recipient was given three-drug immunosuppression consisting of prednisone, tacrolimus, and mycophenolate.

Library creation used single-cell sequencing. Sequencing was performed on an Illumina NovaSeq 6000. For cell capture and library preparation, the team used the BD Rhapsody Targeted mRNA and AbSeq Reagent Kit in a microwell format. The libraries included TCR, sample tags, AbSeq, and targeted mRNA from the Human T-Cell Expression Panel, along with custom TOX and TOX2 primers. Libraries were sequenced on an Illumina NovaSeq. Concerning the study's data processing: The analysis covered 10,000 to 13,000 cells in total, of which 7076 were CD8 T cells and around 4,500 were CD8 T cells with an identifiable TCR CDR3. The BD Rhapsody Targeted Analysis Pipeline, including V(D)J processing, was run on the Seven Bridges Genomics platform to process the raw data. Quality control, Sample Tag demultiplexing with Lex-BDSMK, clone identification with VDJ Explorer, and Seurat clustering were all done in SeqGeq 1.6.0. Clones comprising <1% of CD8 T cells were considered non-expanded; clones comprising >2.5% of the sample were considered clonal expansions. TCRdb reprocessed the public reads (quality trimming at Q25 with fastp, clone calling with MiXCR) and kept in-frame beta chains. Each entry is one CDR3 protein sequence, shown with its most common DNA and genes. TCRdb assigned the V and J calls; the authors' analysis was not used. In all, the sample holds around 21,000 distinct CDR3 sequences, and approximately 34% of those were seen once. The biggest ten clones account for approximately 26% of the sample.

Trimming takes 5 bases from V and 4 bases from J, and the germline ends sit 10 bases apart. The CDR3 starts with the cysteine, ends with the phenylalanine, and has 13 residues. The DNA shown is the 39-base CDR3, in frame from base 1. CDR1 and CDR2, per the germline V gene (reference sequence), are SEHNR and FQNEAQ. About this clonotype: The antigen it binds to is not known. Base quality data are lacking; no much larger clone is found one base away.

Overall study outcomes, separate from this receptor: Since the sequencing data did not include a CD57 measurement, a conservative gene-based definition of aging was used in its place. Post-transplant increases in aged-phenotype cells were observed regardless of clone size, following viremia and occurring earlier in large clones (days 200-264) than in small clones. Large clones contained a bigger proportion of TEMRA cells, and over time the seven largest clones (around 2,000 cells) picked up aged and TEMRA cells and lost TCM cells.

Sample time point, as interpreted from the label and publication: five sample-tagged time points from pre-transplant (day -1) to day 368 post-transplant, pooled. After thawing, PBMC were stimulated with a CMV IE-1 overlapping peptide library for approximately eleven hours, with no transport inhibitors added. Thawed cells were rested overnight and then stimulated in R10 medium with CD28/CD49d costimulation. The IE-1 peptide library was made up of 15-amino-acid peptides with 11-amino-acid overlaps. Each time point was barcoded with BD Single-Cell Multiplexing Kit Sample Tags, pooled, and stained with oligo-conjugated anti-CD45RA plus sorting antibodies. A BD FACSAria III was used to sort CMV-responsive CD8+CD137+ and CD4+CD154+ T cells at 4-way purity. Blood was drawn into EDTA vacutainers and was processed by Ficoll gradient within 1-24 hours.

The sequence derives from a female donor who had a heart transplant and CMV viremia. The rearrangement joined TRBV7-9 to TRBJ2-3, with the identity of the D gene unclear. The sequenced sample was CMV peptide-activated CD4+ and CD8+ T cells sorted from blood, obtained at five time points, pooled. Taken with the paper, the label for cell subset or site translates to: sorted CD8+CD137+ and CD4+CD154+ T cells after about 12 h CMV IE-1 peptide stimulation. The CDR3 amino acid sequence is: CASSLGIADTQYF. The DNA sequence is given as TGTGCCAGCAGCCTAGGAATTGCAGATACGCAGTATTTT.